The rows below give T cell receptor beta chains drawn from one sample of a study of T cells after yellow fever vaccination. TCRdb fed the 5' RACE reads into MiXCR, producing one record per CDR3 protein. The data contain some 160,000 distinct CDR3 sequences, 6.5% to 8.5% of them singletons. This specimen consisted of CD4+ T cells sorted from PBMCs, obtained 5 days after the first yellow fever vaccination. These receptors were taken from a man between 18 and 35 years old who received the YFV17D yellow fever vaccine. Each CDR3 is given with its conserved first and last residue. A D gene is named only where the DNA matches it firmly. Rows give clone size only sometimes, using once, few, many, or a class for an expanded clone.

CDR3nt: TGCGCCAGCAGCCACCGACAGGGAGGGAATTATGGCTACACCTTC
CDR3aa: CASSHRQGGNYGYTF
v_gene: TRBV4-3
abundance: few
d_gene: TRBD1
j_gene: TRBJ1-2

CDR3nt: TGCGCCAGCAGCTTGGAGCTAGCGGGGGGCTCTGAGCAGTTCTTC
CDR3aa: CASSLELAGGSEQFF
v_gene: TRBV5-1
abundance: many
d_gene: TRBD2
j_gene: TRBJ2-1

CDR3nt: TGCGCCAGCAGCGCTTGGGGGGGCTCATTAAATACGCAGTATTTT
CDR3aa: CASSAWGGSLNTQYF
v_gene: TRBV5-1
abundance: .
d_gene: .
j_gene: TRBJ2-3

CDR3nt: TGTGCCAGCAGCCAGGGCTTGAACACTGAAGCTTTCTTT
CDR3aa: CASSQGLNTEAFF
v_gene: TRBV5-6
abundance: many
d_gene: .
j_gene: TRBJ1-1

CDR3nt: TGTGCCAGCTCACCGGACAGGTTTCCGGCTAACACTGAAGCTTTCTTT
CDR3aa: CASSPDRFPANTEAFF
v_gene: TRBV18
abundance: .
d_gene: TRBD1
j_gene: TRBJ1-1

CDR3nt: TGTGCCAGCAGCTTACCGGGGCAAGGCTACACCTTC
CDR3aa: CASSLPGQGYTF
v_gene: TRBV5-6
abundance: many
d_gene: .
j_gene: TRBJ1-2

CDR3nt: TGTGCCAGCAGCCAACTCAGGGGTTACACAGATACGCAGTATTTT
CDR3aa: CASSQLRGYTDTQYF
v_gene: TRBV12-3/TRBV12-4
abundance: many
d_gene: .
j_gene: TRBJ2-3

CDR3nt: TGTGCCAGCAGCCTCTCGGGGACGGGGGAGGGTTCACCCCTCCACTTT
CDR3aa: CASSLSGTGEGSPLHF
v_gene: TRBV3-1
abundance: .
d_gene: .
j_gene: TRBJ1-6

CDR3nt: TGCGCCAGCAGCTTGGCCTCGGCAGTTAAAGAGACCCAGTACTTC
CDR3aa: CASSLASAVKETQYF
v_gene: TRBV5-1
abundance: many
d_gene: .
j_gene: TRBJ2-5

CDR3nt: TGTGCCAGCAGCCAAGGCCTGGGACAGGGAGTCTCCTACGAGCAGTACTTC
CDR3aa: CASSQGLGQGVSYEQYF
v_gene: TRBV4-2
abundance: many
d_gene: TRBD1
j_gene: TRBJ2-7

CDR3nt: TGCAGCGTTTCAAAAGCGGGGGGTTACACAGATACGCAGTATTTT
CDR3aa: CSVSKAGGYTDTQYF
v_gene: TRBV29-1
abundance: few
d_gene: TRBD2
j_gene: TRBJ2-3

CDR3nt: TGCGCCAGCAGCTTCCGGCTAGGGGGTGAAGAGACCCAGTACTTC
CDR3aa: CASSFRLGGEETQYF
v_gene: TRBV5-1
abundance: few
d_gene: .
j_gene: TRBJ2-5

CDR3nt: TGTGCCAGCAGGACTGACAGTGTGGGCACTGAAGCTTTCTTT
CDR3aa: CASRTDSVGTEAFF
v_gene: TRBV6-1
abundance: .
d_gene: .
j_gene: TRBJ1-1

CDR3nt: TGCAGTGCTAGAGTATGGGGCAGAGAGAGGGTTGAAGCTTTCTTT
CDR3aa: CSARVWGRERVEAFF
v_gene: TRBV20-1
abundance: .
d_gene: .
j_gene: TRBJ1-1

CDR3nt: TGTGCCAGCAGTTCTACCCCGGATACGCAGTATTTT
CDR3aa: CASSSTPDTQYF
v_gene: TRBV28
abundance: .
d_gene: .
j_gene: TRBJ2-3

CDR3nt: TGCGCCAGCAGGAGCGGACCTAGCAAAGATACGCAGTATTTT
CDR3aa: CASRSGPSKDTQYF
v_gene: TRBV5-1
abundance: .
d_gene: .
j_gene: TRBJ2-3

CDR3nt: TGTGCCAGCAATCGTGGACACGCCGTAGCCAAAAACATTCAGTACTTC
CDR3aa: CASNRGHAVAKNIQYF
v_gene: TRBV2
abundance: .
d_gene: .
j_gene: TRBJ2-4

CDR3nt: TGTGCCAGCAGTGGGGCAGGTTGGGAGACCCAGTACTTC
CDR3aa: CASSGAGWETQYF
v_gene: TRBV2
abundance: many
d_gene: .
j_gene: TRBJ2-5

CDR3nt: TGTGCCAGCAGGACAGGGGGCGGCTACACCTTC
CDR3aa: CASRTGGGYTF
v_gene: TRBV7-2
abundance: .
d_gene: TRBD1
j_gene: TRBJ1-2

CDR3nt: TGTGCCAGCAGCCAGGACCTTCACACTGAAGCTTTCTTT
CDR3aa: CASSQDLHTEAFF
v_gene: TRBV12-3/TRBV12-4
abundance: many
d_gene: .
j_gene: TRBJ1-1

CDR3nt: TGTGCCAGCAGTCGACAGGGAAATTCACCCCTCCACTTT
CDR3aa: CASSRQGNSPLHF
v_gene: TRBV6-1
abundance: .
d_gene: TRBD1
j_gene: TRBJ1-6

CDR3nt: TGCGCCAGCAGGGAGAACAGGAACACAGATACGCAGTATTTT
CDR3aa: CASRENRNTDTQYF
v_gene: TRBV5-1
abundance: many
d_gene: .
j_gene: TRBJ2-3

CDR3nt: TGTGCCAGCAGTACCCAGGGGAAAGGCTATGGCTACACCTTC
CDR3aa: CASSTQGKGYGYTF
v_gene: TRBV6-2/TRBV6-3
abundance: few
d_gene: .
j_gene: TRBJ1-2

CDR3nt: TGTGCCAGCAGTGGGGGGGGGACTCGACAGCCAGATACGCAGTATTTT
CDR3aa: CASSGGGTRQPDTQYF
v_gene: TRBV5-4
abundance: few
d_gene: TRBD2
j_gene: TRBJ2-3

CDR3nt: TGCGCCAGCAGCCGGAACCTAGCGGGGGGCACAGATACGCAGTATTTT
CDR3aa: CASSRNLAGGTDTQYF
v_gene: TRBV4-3
abundance: many
d_gene: TRBD2
j_gene: TRBJ2-3

CDR3nt: TGTGCCAGCAGCTTGGAGGCGGGGGGGGATACGCAGTATTTT
CDR3aa: CASSLEAGGDTQYF
v_gene: TRBV7-6
abundance: .
d_gene: TRBD2
j_gene: TRBJ2-3

CDR3nt: TGTGCCAGCAGTTCGATGGGAGATACGCAGTATTTT
CDR3aa: CASSSMGDTQYF
v_gene: TRBV25-1
abundance: many
d_gene: .
j_gene: TRBJ2-3

CDR3nt: TGCGCCAGCAGCCAACCGGACAAACTGAACACTGAAGCTTTCTTT
CDR3aa: CASSQPDKLNTEAFF
v_gene: TRBV5-1
abundance: many
d_gene: .
j_gene: TRBJ1-1

CDR3nt: TGTGCCAGCAGTTTGGCCCTAGCGGGGGGGCCGGATACGCAGTATTTT
CDR3aa: CASSLALAGGPDTQYF
v_gene: TRBV12-3/TRBV12-4
abundance: many
d_gene: TRBD2
j_gene: TRBJ2-3

CDR3nt: TGTGCCAGCAGCTTACTACAGAGTCTCTATGGCTACACCTTC
CDR3aa: CASSLLQSLYGYTF
v_gene: TRBV5-6
abundance: .
d_gene: .
j_gene: TRBJ1-2

CDR3nt: TGTGCCAGCAGTTTAGGACAGGGGTTTTCACCCCTCCACTTT
CDR3aa: CASSLGQGFSPLHF
v_gene: TRBV12-3/TRBV12-4
abundance: few
d_gene: TRBD1
j_gene: TRBJ1-6

CDR3nt: TGTGCCAGCAGTAAAACCGGGACAGGGGTCACCGGGGAGCTGTTTTTT
CDR3aa: CASSKTGTGVTGELFF
v_gene: TRBV12-3/TRBV12-4
abundance: few
d_gene: TRBD1
j_gene: TRBJ2-2

CDR3nt: TGCGCCAGCAGCTTGGGGGAAGATACGCAGTATTTT
CDR3aa: CASSLGEDTQYF
v_gene: TRBV5-1
abundance: .
d_gene: .
j_gene: TRBJ2-3

CDR3nt: TGTGCCAGCAGAATCTGGACAGGGTCCAATGAGCAGTTCTTC
CDR3aa: CASRIWTGSNEQFF
v_gene: TRBV6-2/TRBV6-3
abundance: few
d_gene: TRBD1
j_gene: TRBJ2-1

CDR3nt: TGCGCCAGCAGCTTGACGACCGGGACTGAAGCTTTCTTT
CDR3aa: CASSLTTGTEAFF
v_gene: TRBV5-1
abundance: many
d_gene: .
j_gene: TRBJ1-1

CDR3nt: TGTGCCAGCAGCGCAAAGATTACAGGGTTCGACGAGCAGTACTTC
CDR3aa: CASSAKITGFDEQYF
v_gene: TRBV9
abundance: .
d_gene: .
j_gene: TRBJ2-7

CDR3nt: TGTGCCAGCACCGGAGAAAGGGGAGGCAATCAGCCCCAGCATTTT
CDR3aa: CASTGERGGNQPQHF
v_gene: TRBV25-1
abundance: .
d_gene: .
j_gene: TRBJ1-5

CDR3nt: TGCAGTGCGACGGCCGGGACACCGAACACCGGGGAGCTGTTTTTT
CDR3aa: CSATAGTPNTGELFF
v_gene: TRBV20-1
abundance: .
d_gene: .
j_gene: TRBJ2-2

CDR3nt: TGCGCCAGCAGCCAAGGGACTAACTCCTACAATGAGCAGTTCTTC
CDR3aa: CASSQGTNSYNEQFF
v_gene: TRBV5-1
abundance: many
d_gene: TRBD2
j_gene: TRBJ2-1

CDR3nt: TGTGCCAGCAGCCTAAACGGGGCCCTCCGGGTTTACGAGCAGTACTTC
CDR3aa: CASSLNGALRVYEQYF
v_gene: TRBV11-1
abundance: few
d_gene: .
j_gene: TRBJ2-7

CDR3nt: TGTGCCAGCAGTTTAATAGGGCGGCTAGAGACCCAGTACTTC
CDR3aa: CASSLIGRLETQYF
v_gene: TRBV12-3/TRBV12-4
abundance: many
d_gene: .
j_gene: TRBJ2-5

CDR3nt: TGTGCCATCAGTGAGTCGCTGATCCAAAATGAAAAACTGTTTTTT
CDR3aa: CAISESLIQNEKLFF
v_gene: TRBV10-3
abundance: many
d_gene: .
j_gene: TRBJ1-4

CDR3nt: TGTGCCAGCAGTTTAGGGTCGGGGAAAGAGACCCAGTACTTC
CDR3aa: CASSLGSGKETQYF
v_gene: TRBV12-3/TRBV12-4
abundance: many
d_gene: .
j_gene: TRBJ2-5

CDR3nt: TGTGCCTTCAGTTCTATATCCACAGGGCCGCCCTCTGGAAACACCATATATTTT
CDR3aa: CAFSSISTGPPSGNTIYF
v_gene: TRBV28
abundance: .
d_gene: .
j_gene: TRBJ1-3